Presented here are 3 T cell receptor beta chains from one specimen sequenced in a study of T-cell reconstitution after alpha-beta-depleted transplantation in children. As it was prepared, the TCRbeta library received unique molecular identifiers. Via MiXCR, TCRdb re-called the PCR reads, giving one row per CDR3 protein. The top ten hold under 35% of the sample, which has roughly 400,000 distinct CDR3 sequences, over 40% seen once. Sequences were derived from PBMCs, sampled before TCRalphabeta/CD19-depleted stem cell transplant. These receptors were collected from a girl aged 2 to 10 with aplastic anemia, due to receive a stem cell transplant.

The CDR3 DNA reads as TGCGCCAGCAGCCAAGATTTATCGTGGACCACGGACGGGACCCAGTACTTC. It yields the protein CASSQDLSWTTDGTQYF. The gene calls are TRBV4-3 and TRBJ2-5, with unresolved D. Between the trimmed V and J ends, which lost 0 bases and 7 bases, there was a span of 21 bases. This CDR3 is built from 17 residues. CDR1 LGHNA and CDR2 YSLEER come from the germline V gene.

The rearrangement uses TRBV11-2 and TRBJ2-7; TRBD1 aligns across 10 bases. CDR1 is SGHAT, CDR2 FQNNGV, per germline. CDR3 length: 14 residues. Unmatched junction bases numbered 7, after V lost 5 bases and J lost 6 bases. CDR3 sequence: CASSLGTGVGEQYF. The CDR3 DNA sequence: TGTGCCAGCAGCCTCGGGACAGGGGTCGGCGAGCAGTACTTC.

The V and J genes are TRBV9 and TRBJ2-3; D is perhaps TRBD2 (6 bases). Germline V CDR1 and CDR2: SGDLS, YYNGEE. The CDR3 extends over 11 amino acids. Trimming cost V 4 bases and J 8 bases, with 8 bases left between them. The CDR3: CASSNGSTQYF. CDR3 DNA sequence: TGTGCCAGCAGCAACGGGAGTACGCAGTATTTT.